The entry below gives a single T cell receptor (beta chain) sequence along with its context. This clonotype was seen ten or more times. No antigen is known for it. The record has no base qualities; no much larger clone is one base away. The germline V and J ends show losses of 3 bases and 4 bases respectively, and no gene match explains 7 bases of the junction. In the germline V gene (reference sequence), CDR1 corresponds to DFQATT and CDR2 to SNEGSKA. The CDR3 runs 15 residues from the cysteine to the phenylalanine. Only the CDR3 DNA is retained, 45 bases long and in frame from the first base. This entry belongs to a study of T cell repertoires in cytomegalovirus infection (dated by TCRdb to between 2019 and 2020). Notes on the research overall: The HLA type of each donor mattered for the analysis, because public TCR beta signatures pointed to carriage of CMV infection along with the matching HLA type. Findings and caveats that apply to the study as a whole: In both this cohort and an independent cohort of 300 to 450 donors, the cumulative frequency of public TCR beta family members distinguished carriers of CMV infection plus the relevant HLA type. The ex vivo response was dominated by HLA-C-restricted CMV-specific TCR beta clonotypes, and the single most frequent clonotype in two of eight donors was supplied by these HLA-C-restricted clonotypes.

The sequencer was an Illumina HiSeq 1500. The public reads were reanalyzed by TCRdb: fastp trimming at Q25, MiXCR alignment, in-frame beta chains only. Rows with one shared CDR3 protein collapse into an entry with the most common genes and DNA. The sample table lists about 240,000 distinct CDR3 sequences, 6% to 8% of them with a count of one. The ten top clones hold more than 5.5% of the sample. The sample taken for sequencing was PBMCs. This receptor was obtained from a human donor in good health (CMV status not recorded). Some clones in this sample may be carry-over from other donors' samples. The sequence links TRBV20-1 to TRBJ2-7; 12 central nucleotides agree with TRBD2. The CDR3 region has the sequence CSASPLTSGGYEQYF. The nucleotides are TGCAGTGCTAGTCCGCTGACTAGCGGGGGTTACGAGCAGTACTTC.